This T cell receptor (beta chain) was profiled in a study of blood T cell repertoires in COVID-19. The wider study: Both acute and convalescent COVID-19 samples were obtained from the United States, Italy and Spain. Sample material is recorded as cDNA or gDNA derived from T cells, B-cell-depleted T cells, or PBMCs.

The V gene's germline CDR1 is MNHEY and CDR2 SVGAGI. With 2 bases removed from V and 7 bases from J, the gap between germline ends came to 11 bases. The CDR3 runs to 13 residues. Original handling: Amplification of reference gene primers was used by the study to estimate nucleated cell counts. Produced via immunoSEQ multiplex PCR; TCRdb's table is partial and in-frame only. V and J calls and clone size come straight from that table; D and trimming were deduced from the DNA. The sample yields more than 85,000 clones, approximately 80% seen once. Material for sequencing was peripheral blood. V and J are TRBV6-5 and TRBJ1-1, with D unclear. The receptor was derived from a human donor in a cohort sampled during active COVID-19. The CDR3 region is CASSYRRQSEAFF. As DNA, the CDR3 is TGTGCCAGCAGTTACCGTAGACAAAGTGAAGCTTTCTTT.